This entry is about one T cell receptor beta chain. Its cognate antigen is unknown. This specimen includes other DNA sequences encoding the same CDR3. The length of the CDR3 is 14 residues. Between the trimmed V and J ends, which lost 3 bases and 6 bases, there was a span of 12 bases. Germline V gene data show CDR1 as LNHDA and CDR2 as SQIVND (reference sequence). The assay was immunoSEQ multiplex PCR, and TCRdb's table has in-frame clones only and misses some. The sample consists of 900,000 to 1,200,000 clones, 75% to 85% of them appearing once. These data belong to a study of shared clonotypes between healthy human individuals. Points from the study as a whole: Clonotype sharing across donors was expected to vary with sequencing depth. Naive subsets tended to show greater estimated richness than memory subsets. When naive CD4 clonotypes were compared across four donors, about 4.9% were shared. Compared with clonotypes that all four donors shared, non-shared clonotypes had lower generation probabilities.

The sample was memory CD4+ T cells from PBMCs. Sample subset: CD45RA-negative fraction. The chain couples TRBV19 to TRBJ1-5, with TRBD1 as a possible D gene (6 bases). This TCR was recovered from a man between 18 and 29 years old in good health. Some clones in this sample may be carry-over from other donors' samples. This CDR3 is CASSITGSGQPQHF. The CDR3 bases are TGTGCCAGTAGTATTACAGGGTCGGGTCAGCCCCAGCATTTT.